The 25 T cell receptor beta chains in this list originate from one sample, sequenced in a study of blood T cell repertoires in COVID-19. TCRdb keeps only in-frame clones here, not all; method: immunoSEQ multiplex PCR. The table shows about 180,000 clones, with approximately 83% occurring only once. Sequencing was done on a sample of peripheral blood. These receptors came from a human donor with active or convalescent COVID-19. The donor label of this sample is uncertain.

The V and J genes are TRBV28 and TRBJ1-1; 9 nucleotides match TRBD1. The V segment lost 7 bases and the J segment 1 base; nucleotides outside the gene matches: 7. In germline, CDR1 is MDHEN, CDR2 SYDVKM. The CDR3 is 15 residues long. Here the CDR3 DNA reads TGTGCCAGCATCCTGAGACAGGGGGGGAACACTGAAGCTTTCTTT. Its translation: CASILRQGGNTEAFF.

The chain links TRBV5-5 to TRBJ1-3; possibly TRBD1 for D (5 bases). Deletions cut 0 bases from V and 0 bases from J, with 13 bases between. Germline loops: CDR1 SGHKS, CDR2 YYEKEE (reference sequence). This CDR3 spans 17 amino acids. The DNA of the CDR3 is TGTGCCAGCAGCTTGGGAAGGGCAGGGATCTCTGGAAACACCATATATTTT. The encoded protein is CASSLGRAGISGNTIYF. Full variable domain (outside the CDR3, taken from reference TRBV5-5 and TRBJ1-3): DAGVTQSPTHLIKTRGQQVTLRCSPISGHKSVSWYQQVLGQGPQFIFQYYEKEERGRGNFPDRFSARQFPNYSSELNVNALLLGDSALYLCASSLGRAGISGNTIYFGEGSWLTVV.

This clone was recorded a few times. V is TRBV4-2 and J is TRBJ2-5; TRBD2 aligns across 8 bases. The V gene end was trimmed by 0 bases and the J gene end by 4 bases; junction bases not matched to a gene: 10. Per the germline V gene, CDR1 is LGHNA and CDR2 is YNFKEQ. The CDR3 sequence is 17 residues long. This CDR3 is CASSQDPGLVSGETQYF. The CDR3 DNA is TGTGCCAGCAGCCAAGATCCGGGACTAGTTTCGGGAGAGACCCAGTACTTC.

The chain couples TRBV29-1 to TRBJ1-2; 7 bases match TRBD1. V shed 0 bases, J shed 6 bases, and the junction held 7 bases outside the gene matches. The CDR3 is made up of 14 amino acids. The V gene's germline CDR1 is SQVTM and CDR2 ANQGSEA. CDR3 in amino acids: CSVEETGRKDGYTF. In DNA, the CDR3 is TGCAGCGTTGAAGAGACAGGGCGCAAGGATGGCTACACCTTC.

This sequence joins TRBV9 and TRBJ2-3; 11 positions match TRBD2. Germline-derived CDR1 and CDR2 are SGDLS and YYNGEE. The CDR3 consists of 16 residues. J was trimmed by 4 bases and V by 0 bases; bases with no gene match: 4. The CDR3 bases are TGTGCCAGCAGCGTAGGGTCTAGCGGGGGGTCAGATACGCAGTATTTT. As protein: CASSVGSSGGSDTQYF.

The V gene is TRBV9, the J gene TRBJ1-1, with D possibly being TRBD1 (6 bases). The germline V gene has CDR1 SGDLS and CDR2 YYNGEE. Trimming removed 3 bases at V and 1 base at J, with 13 bases between. This CDR3 is 15 amino acids long. In nucleotides, the CDR3 is TGTGCCAGCAGCGACCCAACGACAGGGAACACTGAAGCTTTCTTT. This translates into CASSDPTTGNTEAFF.

This clone has a single count. The rearrangement uses TRBV11-2 and TRBJ2-1, with D perhaps matching TRBD1 (5 bases). V dropped 1 base and J dropped 11 bases, with 18 bases sitting between them. CDR1 SGHAT and CDR2 FQNNGV come from the germline V gene. This CDR3 has 15 residues. The CDR3 loop is CASSLVQGYPLQQFF. Here the CDR3 DNA reads TGTGCCAGCAGCTTAGTGCAGGGTTACCCCTTGCAGCAGTTCTTC.

V and J are TRBV7-2 and TRBJ2-2; weak D call: TRBD1 (6 bases). Germline V gene lookup returns CDR1 SGHTA and CDR2 FQGNSA. This CDR3 region has 15 residues. Trimming left V 3 bases short and J 2 bases short, with 10 bases between. CDR3 sequence: CASSLPGHNTGELFF. CDR3 DNA: TGTGCCAGCAGCTTGCCGGGACACAACACCGGGGAGCTGTTTTTT.

This clone has a handful of counts. This rearrangement joins TRBV27 to TRBJ2-1; 11 nucleotides agree with TRBD2. CDR1 and CDR2 (germline): MNHEY, SMNVEV (reference sequence). The V gene end was trimmed by 6 bases and the J gene end by 3 bases; junction bases not matched to a gene: 7. The CDR3 spans 16 residues. The CDR3 DNA reads as TGTGCCAGCAGCCGAGAGGGGACTAGCGGCTACAATGAGCAGTTCTTC. It translates to CASSREGTSGYNEQFF.

This sequence joins TRBV6-1 and TRBJ2-1, with 7 bases fitting TRBD1. CDR1 and CDR2 from the germline V gene are MNHNS and SASEGT. The length of the CDR3 is 15 residues. J lost 1 base, V lost 3 bases, and 3 bases had no gene match. The CDR3 region is CASSEWDSSYNEQFF. CDR3 nucleotide sequence: TGTGCCAGCAGTGAGTGGGACAGTTCCTACAATGAGCAGTTCTTC.

The chain employs TRBV5-1 and TRBJ1-4; TRBD1 aligns across 9 bases. With V trimmed by 4 bases and J by 8 bases, 9 bases remained unmatched. The CDR3 totals 15 residues. Looked up from germline, CDR1 is SGHRS and CDR2 is YFSETQ. CDR3 in amino acids: CASSLNTGGDEKLFF. The CDR3 region has the DNA TGCGCCAGCAGCCTTAATACAGGGGGCGACGAAAAACTGTTTTTT.

The chain couples TRBV5-1 to TRBJ2-3; the match to TRBD2 covers 10 bases. Unmatched junction bases numbered 7, after V lost 8 bases and J lost 4 bases. The CDR3 is 14 residues long. CDR1 and CDR2 from the germline V gene are SGHRS and YFSETQ. The CDR3 DNA is TGCGCCAGTCAAGCGGGAGGGCCCCCAGATACGCAGTATTTT. Translated: CASQAGGPPDTQYF.

This chain connects TRBV9 to TRBJ1-1, with D perhaps matching TRBD1 (6 bases). This CDR3 spans 17 amino acids. Germline values: CDR1 SGDLS, CDR2 YYNGEE. V was shortened by 4 bases and J by 0 bases, with 19 bases between the two germline ends. CDR3 loop: CASSKYLNQGLNTEAFF. As DNA, the CDR3 is TGTGCCAGCAGCAAATACCTCAATCAGGGGTTGAACACTGAAGCTTTCTTT.

V usage is TRBV18 and J usage is TRBJ2-3; D gene uncertain. Looked up from germline, CDR1 is KGHSH and CDR2 is LQKENI. The CDR3 spans 16 residues. Trimming pared 3 bases from V and 2 bases from J, leaving 15 bases between. For the CDR3, the DNA is TGTGCCAGCTCACCGGAGCCCGCCCCCCCCACAGATACGCAGTATTTT. Its protein is CASSPEPAPPTDTQYF.

This sequence joins TRBV5-1 and TRBJ1-5; 8 nucleotides agree with TRBD1. V lost 5 bases, J lost 1 base, and 5 bases stayed unmatched. The CDR3 totals 15 residues. Germline V gene data show CDR1 as SGHRS and CDR2 as YFSETQ. The CDR3 DNA reads TGCGCCAGCAGACTGACAGGGGAAAGCAATCAGCCCCAGCATTTT. It codes for CASRLTGESNQPQHF.

V is TRBV6-5 and J is TRBJ1-2; 9 bases map to TRBD1. Germline lookup yields CDR1 MNHEY and CDR2 SVGAGI. The trim removed 5 bases at V and 6 bases at J, leaving 7 bases unmatched. This CDR3 is 14 amino acids long. The CDR3 sequence is CASSRQGGLDGYTF. Written as DNA, the CDR3 is TGTGCCAGCAGTCGACAGGGGGGACTTGATGGCTACACCTTC.

V is TRBV9 and J is TRBJ2-7, with 8 bases matching TRBD1. This CDR3 is 13 amino acids long. The germline CDR1 and CDR2 sequences are SGDLS and YYNGEE. Unmatched junction bases numbered 16, after V lost 7 bases and J lost 13 bases. The CDR3 is CASGASGQGVQYF. The CDR3 DNA follows: TGTGCCAGCGGCGCTTCCGGACAGGGCGTTCAATACTTC.

This chain links TRBV6-2 or TRBV6-3 with TRBJ1-4; unclear D gene. The CDR3 extends over 13 amino acids. V lost 2 bases and J lost 5, with 6 bases in between. Germline V gene data show CDR1 as MNHEY and CDR2 as SVGEGT. CDR3 loop: CASSYHRNEKLFF. DNA of the CDR3: TGTGCCAGCAGTTACCACAGAAATGAAAAACTGTTTTTT.

The chain couples TRBV7-2 to TRBJ2-7; 11 positions match TRBD2. Germline loops: CDR1 SGHTA, CDR2 FQGNSA. The J segment lost 6 bases and the V segment lost 5 bases, leaving 12 bases of the junction unmatched. This CDR3 region has 16 residues. The CDR3: CASSKLSGGGRGEQYF. CDR3 bases: TGTGCCAGCAGCAAACTTAGCGGGGGGGGCCGGGGCGAGCAGTACTTC.

The V call is TRBV27, the J call TRBJ2-3, with D possibly TRBD2 on 5 matching bases. Trimming removed 8 bases at V and 0 bases at J, with 12 bases between. CDR1 and CDR2 (germline): MNHEY, SMNVEV (reference sequence). This CDR3 contains 14 residues. CDR3 nucleotides: TGTGCCAGCGGTCTAGCTCCCAGCACAGATACGCAGTATTTT. This codes for CASGLAPSTDTQYF.

The chain joins TRBV6-5 to TRBJ1-6, with a tentative D call TRBD1 (5 bases). In germline, CDR1 is MNHEY, CDR2 SVGAGI. The CDR3 has 14 amino acids. V was shortened by 2 bases and J by 7 bases, with 9 bases between the two germline ends. The CDR3 loop reads CASSYLQGNSPLHF. In DNA form, the CDR3 reads TGTGCCAGCAGTTACCTCCAGGGAAATTCACCCCTCCACTTT.

The chain has TRBV7-9 and TRBJ2-5; 8 bases match TRBD2. V trimming: 5 bases; J trimming: 9 bases; junction bases outside the gene matches: 17. The CDR3 runs 16 residues. Germline CDR1 and CDR2: SEHNR and FQNEAQ (reference sequence). Here the CDR3 reads CASSPLPGLEFGAQYF. The CDR3 coding sequence is TGTGCCAGCAGCCCCCTCCCGGGACTAGAATTTGGGGCCCAGTACTTC. Variable domain in full (rest from reference TRBV7-9 and TRBJ2-5): DTGVSQNPRHKITKRGQNVTFRCDPISEHNRLYWYRQTLGQGPEFLTYFQNEAQLEKSRLLSDRFSAERPKGSFSTLEIQRTEQGDSAMYLCASSPLPGLEFGAQYFGPGTRLLVL.

This clone was observed a single time. One end of the junction is discordant with germline, which a read error may explain. The chain joins TRBV12-3 or TRBV12-4 to TRBJ2-3, with D unresolved. This CDR3 region has 8 residues. Written as DNA, the CDR3 is TGCAAAGCGGATACGCAGTATTTT. This codes for CKADTQYF.

The genes are TRBV7-6 and TRBJ2-5, with TRBD2 matching 7 bases. The V and J ends lost 6 bases and 5 bases, in that order; junction bases with no gene match: 12. CDR1 is SGHVS, CDR2 FNYEAQ, per germline. The length of the CDR3 is 15 residues. The CDR3 is CASSSQTSPMETQYF. The CDR3 DNA sequence: TGTGCCAGCAGTTCCCAGACTAGCCCTATGGAGACCCAGTACTTC.

The gene calls are TRBV5-5 and TRBJ2-3, with a weak D call TRBD2 (6 bases). This CDR3 has 16 residues. V lost 2 bases and J 0 bases, leaving 13 bases between the germline ends. Germline V gene lookup returns CDR1 SGHKS and CDR2 YYEKEE (reference sequence). CDR3 DNA sequence: TGTGCCAGCAGCTTAAGCCCTAGCGAGAGCACAGATACGCAGTATTTT. Translating gives CASSLSPSESTDTQYF.